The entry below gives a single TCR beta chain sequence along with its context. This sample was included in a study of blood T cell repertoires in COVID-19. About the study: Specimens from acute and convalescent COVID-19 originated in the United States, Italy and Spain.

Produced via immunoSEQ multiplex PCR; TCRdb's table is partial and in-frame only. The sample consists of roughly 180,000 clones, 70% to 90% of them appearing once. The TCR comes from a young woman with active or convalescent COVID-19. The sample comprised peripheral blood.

The CDR3 loop reads CASSLKQGSVSYEQYF. CDR3 bases: TGCGCCAGCAGCCTCAAACAGGGGTCCGTCTCCTACGAGCAGTACTTC. The gene calls are TRBV5-1 and TRBJ2-7, with 7 bases that match TRBD1. Trimming at V came to 4 bases and at J to 0 bases, leaving 10 bases not matched to a gene. The CDR3 is 16 amino acids. The germline V gene has CDR1 SGHRS and CDR2 YFSETQ.